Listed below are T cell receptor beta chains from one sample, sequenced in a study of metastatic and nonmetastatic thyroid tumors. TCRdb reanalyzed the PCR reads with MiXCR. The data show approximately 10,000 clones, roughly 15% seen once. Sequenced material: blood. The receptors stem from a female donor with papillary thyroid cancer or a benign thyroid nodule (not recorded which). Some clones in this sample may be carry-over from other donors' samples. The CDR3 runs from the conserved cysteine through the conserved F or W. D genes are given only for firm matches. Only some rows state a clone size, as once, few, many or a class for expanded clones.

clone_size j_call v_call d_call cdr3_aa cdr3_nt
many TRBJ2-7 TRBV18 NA CASSPRGGTGSSYEQYF TGTGCCAGCTCACCACGCGGGGGGACAGGGAGCTCCTACGAGCAGTACTTC
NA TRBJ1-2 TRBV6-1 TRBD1 CASTRTGSGYTF TGTGCCAGCACAAGGACAGGGAGCGGCTACACCTTC
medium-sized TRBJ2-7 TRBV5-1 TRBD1 CASSLDRRGYEQYF TGCGCCAGCAGCCTGGACAGGAGAGGGTACGAGCAGTACTTC
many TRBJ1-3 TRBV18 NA CASSPNAELGNTIYF TGTGCCAGCTCACCTAACGCAGAACTTGGAAACACCATATATTTT
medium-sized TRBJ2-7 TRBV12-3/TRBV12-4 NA CASSFEPRTYEQYF TGTGCCAGCAGTTTCGAGCCGCGCACCTACGAGCAGTACTTC
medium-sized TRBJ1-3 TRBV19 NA CASSPHLSGNTIYF TGTGCCAGTAGTCCCCACCTCTCTGGAAACACCATATATTTT
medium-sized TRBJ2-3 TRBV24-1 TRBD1 CATSDGDREGWDTQYF TGTGCCACCAGTGACGGGGACAGGGAGGGATGGGATACGCAGTATTTT
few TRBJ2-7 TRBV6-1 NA CASSQSGTPPYEQYF TGTGCCAGCAGTCAGAGTGGGACCCCTCCGTACGAGCAGTACTTC
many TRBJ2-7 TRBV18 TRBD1 CASEGDRGTQQYF TGTGCCAGCGAGGGGGACAGGGGGACCCAGCAGTACTTC
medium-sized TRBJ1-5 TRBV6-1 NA CASSSGSNQPQHF TGTGCCAGCAGCTCGGGTAGCAATCAGCCCCAGCATTTT
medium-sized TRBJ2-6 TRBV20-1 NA CSAAGANVLTF TGCAGTGCGGCTGGGGCCAACGTCCTGACTTTC
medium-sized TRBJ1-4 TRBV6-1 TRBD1 CASSGTGVNEKLFF TGTGCCAGCAGCGGGACAGGCGTTAATGAAAAACTGTTTTTT
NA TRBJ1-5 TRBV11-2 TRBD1 CASSLDRIDLDRVHQPQHF TGTGCCAGCAGCTTAGATCGGATTGATCTTGACAGGGTCCATCAGCCCCAGCATTTT
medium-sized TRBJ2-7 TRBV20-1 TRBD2 CSASPAGGHYEQYF TGCAGTGCTAGTCCAGCGGGGGGGCATTACGAGCAGTACTTC
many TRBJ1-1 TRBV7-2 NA CASSFSEGKPEAFF TGTGCCAGCAGCTTTAGTGAGGGAAAACCTGAAGCTTTCTTT
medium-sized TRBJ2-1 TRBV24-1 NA CATNSVGRGEQFF TGTGCCACCAACAGTGTGGGACGGGGTGAGCAGTTCTTC
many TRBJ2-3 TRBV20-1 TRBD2 CSVPGTSSNTQYF TGCAGTGTTCCCGGGACTAGCAGCAATACGCAGTATTTT
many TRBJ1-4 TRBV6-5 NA CASSYSSGTNEKLFF TGTGCCAGCAGTTACTCGTCAGGGACTAATGAAAAACTGTTTTTT
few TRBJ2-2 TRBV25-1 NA CASSETAGDPTGELFF TGTGCCAGCAGTGAAACGGCAGGGGACCCCACCGGGGAGCTGTTTTTT
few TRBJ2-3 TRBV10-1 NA CASSVDRLLTYTQYF TGCGCCAGCAGTGTAGACAGGCTGCTCACATATACGCAGTACTTT
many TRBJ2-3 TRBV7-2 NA CASSLGPSTDTQYF TGTGCCAGCAGCTTAGGTCCTAGCACAGATACGCAGTATTTT
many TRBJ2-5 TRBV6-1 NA CASRSSGETQYF TGTGCCAGCAGATCGAGCGGGGAGACCCAGTACTTC
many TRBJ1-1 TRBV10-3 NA CAISERFGVNTEAFF TGTGCCATCAGTGAGAGGTTCGGGGTGAACACTGAAGCTTTCTTT
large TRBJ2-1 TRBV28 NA CASTEDNEQFF TGTGCCAGCACAGAGGACAATGAGCAGTTCTTC
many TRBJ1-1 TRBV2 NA CASSERVNTEAFF TGTGCCAGCAGTGAAAGGGTGAACACTGAAGCTTTCTTT
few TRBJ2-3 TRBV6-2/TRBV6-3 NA CASSYSSPDTQYF TGTGCCAGCAGTTACTCGAGTCCAGATACGCAGTATTTT
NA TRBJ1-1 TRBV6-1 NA CASSRDYENTEAFF TGTGCCAGCAGTAGGGACTACGAGAACACTGAAGCTTTCTTT
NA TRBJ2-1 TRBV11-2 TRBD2 CASSSATSGTYNEQFF TGTGCCAGCAGCTCCGCTACTAGCGGGACCTACAATGAGCAGTTCTTC
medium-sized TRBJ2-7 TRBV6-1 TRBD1 CASSRDRNTYEQYF TGTGCCAGCTCAAGGGACAGGAATACCTACGAGCAGTACTTC
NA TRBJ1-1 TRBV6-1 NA CASSMTDTIKAFF TGTGCCAGCAGTATGACAGACACCATTAAAGCTTTCTTT
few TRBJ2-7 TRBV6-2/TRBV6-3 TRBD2 CASSNGLAVYEQYF TGTGCCAGCAGTAACGGACTAGCGGTCTACGAGCAGTACTTC
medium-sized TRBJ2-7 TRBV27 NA CASSFRDGTYEQYF TGTGCCAGCAGTTTCCGGGACGGCACCTACGAGCAGTACTTC
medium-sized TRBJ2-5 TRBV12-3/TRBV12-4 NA CASSLGPGSETQYF TGTGCCAGCAGTTTGGGTCCCGGTTCAGAGACCCAGTACTTC
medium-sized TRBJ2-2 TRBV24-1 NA CATSENTGELFF TGTGCCACCAGCGAAAACACCGGGGAGCTGTTTTTT
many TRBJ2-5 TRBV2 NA CATGYREETQYF TGTGCCACAGGGTATAGGGAAGAGACCCAGTACTTC
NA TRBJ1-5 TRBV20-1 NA CSARVRGSNQPQHF TGCAGTGCTAGAGTGAGGGGGAGCAATCAGCCCCAGCATTTT
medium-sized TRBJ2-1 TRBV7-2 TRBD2 CASSFGGGSYNEQFF TGTGCCAGCAGCTTTGGCGGGGGTTCCTACAATGAGCAGTTCTTC
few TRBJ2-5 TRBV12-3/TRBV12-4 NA CASSSYPYSPQETQYF TGTGCCAGCAGCTCCTACCCGTACAGCCCCCAGGAGACCCAGTACTTC
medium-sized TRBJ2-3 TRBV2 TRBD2 CASSELAGLTDTQYF TGTGCCAGCAGTGAACTAGCGGGACTCACAGATACGCAGTATTTT
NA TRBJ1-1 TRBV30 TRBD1 CAWRTQGLNTEAFF TGTGCCTGGAGGACACAGGGGTTGAACACTGAAGCTTTCTTT
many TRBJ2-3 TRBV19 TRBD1 CASGGRGTASADTQYF TGTGCCAGTGGTGGGCGAGGGACAGCCTCAGCAGATACGCAGTATTTT